Below, 31 T cell receptor beta chains from the same sample are listed, as sequenced in a study of Tregs in tolerant kidney transplant recipients. TCRdb keeps only in-frame clones here, not all; method: immunoSEQ multiplex PCR. The sample lists 4,000 or so clones, around 60% occurring once. These receptors have no identified antigens. Sequencing input: CD8+ T cells from blood cultured with allogeneic cells. Receptors were obtained from a human donor in good health.

The chain uses TRBV30 and TRBJ2-7; 9 bases fit TRBD1. Per the germline V gene, CDR1 is GTSNPN and CDR2 is SVGIG (reference sequence). This CDR3 contains 15 residues. V was pared by 2 bases and J by 4 bases, with 9 bases of the junction left unmatched. In DNA form, the CDR3 reads TGTGCCTGGAGTTTTGGGACAGGGCCTTTTTACGAGCAGTACTTC. It yields the protein CAWSFGTGPFYEQYF.

J is TRBJ2-7 and V is TRBV27; D possibly corresponds to TRBD1 (5 bases). Looked up from germline, CDR1 is MNHEY and CDR2 is SMNVEV (reference sequence). V lost 3 bases to trimming and J lost 0 bases, with 12 bases between them. The CDR3 covers 15 residues. CDR3 DNA sequence: TGTGCCAGCAGTTTGGCCTCAGGGCCCTCCTACGAGCAGTACTTC. It codes for CASSLASGPSYEQYF.

This clone was observed once. This rearrangement joins TRBV9 to TRBJ2-7; D is possibly TRBD2 (7 bases). Germline CDR1 and CDR2: SGDLS and YYNGEE. The CDR3 totals 17 residues. Trimming stripped 0 bases from V and 1 base from J, with 17 bases between. The CDR3 DNA follows: TGTGCCAGCAGCGTAGGCCTAGGTGGGGGGGCTTCCTACGAGCAGTACTTC. Translated: CASSVGLGGGASYEQYF.

The chain recombines TRBV19 with TRBJ2-3; 8 bases map to TRBD2. V trimming: 0 bases; J trimming: 6 bases; junction bases outside the gene matches: 11. Germline assignment: CDR1 LNHDA and CDR2 SQIVND (reference sequence). The CDR3 loop spans 17 amino acids. CDR3 sequence reads: CASSIDGAGGRRDTQYF. The CDR3 DNA sequence: TGTGCCAGTAGTATAGATGGGGCGGGAGGTCGCCGGGATACGCAGTATTTT.

The J gene is TRBJ2-1, the V gene TRBV19, with 8 bases fitting TRBD1. The ends lost 2 bases at V and 4 bases at J; junction bases unmatched: 7. The CDR3 spans 16 residues. CDR1 is LNHDA, CDR2 SQIVND, per germline (reference sequence). CDR3 DNA sequence: TGTGCCAGTAGTATATGGACAGGGTTGATTTACAATGAGCAGTTCTTC. This sequence encodes CASSIWTGLIYNEQFF.

This chain links TRBV13 with TRBJ1-3; D remains unclear. CDR3 size: 15 residues. Germline V gives CDR1 PRHDT, CDR2 FYEKMQ (reference sequence). Trimming took 0 bases from V and 4 from J, leaving 10 bases between them. The CDR3 DNA follows: TGTGCCAGCAGCTTAGGAGGGAACCTCGGAAACACCATATATTTT. It encodes CASSLGGNLGNTIYF.

The genes are TRBV19 and TRBJ1-2; 8 bases map to TRBD1. The CDR3 spans 14 residues. CDR1 and CDR2 (germline): LNHDA, SQIVND (reference sequence). V was clipped by 5 bases and J by 5 bases; unmatched bases: 7. The CDR3 bases are TGTGCCAGTAGTGCAGGGACAGGACCTTATGGCTACACCTTC. This codes for CASSAGTGPYGYTF. Supplemented by reference TRBV19 and TRBJ1-2, the full variable domain reads DGGITQSPKYLFRKEGQNVTLSCEQNLNHDAMYWYRQDPGQGLRLIYYSQIVNDFQKGDIAEGYSVSREKKESFPLTVTSAQKNPTAFYLCASSAGTGPYGYTFGSGTRLTVV.

This clone was counted between two and nine times. The chain's CDR3 is CASSEPRTDTNYGYTF. The CDR3 DNA reads as TGTGCCAGCAGCGAGCCGCGGACAGACACTAACTATGGCTACACCTTC. The V gene is TRBV9, the J gene TRBJ1-2; D is perhaps TRBD1 (6 bases). There are 16 residues in the CDR3. CDR1 and CDR2 from the germline V gene are SGDLS and YYNGEE. V gave up 3 bases and J gave up 0 bases, with 15 bases separating them. The variable domain in full, completed from reference TRBV9 and TRBJ1-2, reads DSGVTQTPKHLITATGQRVTLRCSPRSGDLSVYWYQQSLDQGLQFLIQYYNGEERAKGNILERFSAQQFPDLHSELNLSSLELGDSALYFCASSEPRTDTNYGYTFGSGTRLTVV.

This clone was seen a few times. The V gene is TRBV28, the J gene TRBJ1-3; TRBD1 aligns across 9 bases. V lost 1 base and J lost 1; bases outside the gene matches: 5. This CDR3 spans 17 amino acids. CDR1 is MDHEN, CDR2 SYDVKM, per germline. This CDR3 is CASSLSQQGASGNTIYF. The CDR3 region has the DNA TGTGCCAGCAGTTTATCCCAACAGGGGGCTTCTGGAAACACCATATATTTT.

The chain combines TRBV9 with TRBJ2-1; the match to TRBD2 covers 13 bases. This CDR3 region has 16 residues. Germline V gives CDR1 SGDLS, CDR2 YYNGEE. J was trimmed by 6 bases and V by 4 bases; bases with no gene match: 7. In DNA form, the CDR3 reads TGTGCCAGCAGCCTAAGACTAGCGGGGGGTCCCAATGAGCAGTTCTTC. Translation: CASSLRLAGGPNEQFF.

For the CDR3, the DNA is TGTGCCAGCAGTACGACAGACTTGAACACTGAAGCTTTCTTT. Amino acids: CASSTTDLNTEAFF. The chain is built from TRBV27 and TRBJ1-1, with TRBD1 as a possible D gene (5 bases). Germline CDR1 is MNHEY and CDR2 is SMNVEV (reference sequence). Trimming removed 5 bases from V and 0 bases from J, with 10 bases in between. The CDR3 runs to 14 residues.

This chain connects TRBV19 to TRBJ2-7, with 11 bases fitting TRBD1. Germline-derived CDR1 and CDR2 are LNHDA and SQIVND (reference sequence). V lost 3 bases and J lost 4; bases outside the gene matches: 2. This CDR3 comprises 14 residues. The CDR3 sequence is CASSMGQGDYEQYF. The CDR3 DNA reads as TGTGCCAGTAGTATGGGACAGGGGGATTACGAGCAGTACTTC.

The chain joins TRBV7-2 to TRBJ1-2, with D unclear. The V and J ends lost 7 bases and 7 bases respectively, with 22 bases between them. CDR3 size: 15 residues. From germline, CDR1 is SGHTA and CDR2 FQGNSA. In DNA, the CDR3 is TGTGCCAGCATCAAAGTCCCATCCGGGGTGGGTGGCTACACCTTC. Translated: CASIKVPSGVGGYTF.

This rearrangement joins TRBV5-6 to TRBJ1-5; D gene uncertain. The V and J ends lost 2 bases and 0 bases respectively, with 9 bases between them. Germline CDR1 SGHDT, CDR2 YYEEEE. This CDR3 spans 15 amino acids. CDR3 bases: TGTGCCAGCAGCTTTGGACCCCCTAGCAATCAGCCCCAGCATTTT. Translated, it gives CASSFGPPSNQPQHF.

The rearrangement uses TRBV19 and TRBJ2-1; D is perhaps TRBD1 (6 bases). CDR1 is LNHDA and CDR2 is SQIVND in the germline V gene (reference sequence). The CDR3 covers 15 residues. V lost 3 bases and J 2 bases, leaving 11 bases between the germline ends. The CDR3, as DNA: TGTGCCAGTAGTATCGACAGGACCCCCTACAATGAGCAGTTCTTC. Protein sequence: CASSIDRTPYNEQFF.

This chain uses TRBV11-2 with TRBJ2-7; D may be TRBD2 (5 bases). V was clipped by 4 bases and J by 6 bases, with 10 bases between them. Germline assignment: CDR1 SGHAT and CDR2 FQNNGV. The CDR3 extends over 12 amino acids. CDR3 amino acids: CASSYEGSEQYF. The CDR3 nucleotides read TGTGCCAGCAGCTATGAAGGGAGCGAGCAGTACTTC.

The chain recombines TRBV5-4 with TRBJ2-1; D unclear. Per germline, CDR1 SGHNT and CDR2 YYREEE (reference sequence). V was trimmed by 0 bases and J by 5 bases, leaving 12 bases between them. This CDR3 has 15 amino acids. The CDR3 is CASSLVGLVNNEQFF. CDR3 nucleotides: TGTGCCAGCAGCTTGGTCGGGCTAGTCAACAATGAGCAGTTCTTC.

V gene TRBV19 combines with J gene TRBJ2-7; TRBD2 agrees at 8 bases. J lost 3 bases, V lost 3 bases, and 7 bases had no gene match. CDR1 LNHDA and CDR2 SQIVND come from the germline V gene (reference sequence). This CDR3 has 15 residues. CDR3 in DNA: TGTGCCAGTAGTATGTATCTAGCGGGCTTCTACGAGCAGTACTTC. As protein: CASSMYLAGFYEQYF.

This chain connects TRBV30 to TRBJ1-1, with TRBD1 matching 9 bases. This CDR3 comprises 12 residues. V dropped 5 bases and J dropped 4; count of bases not matched to a gene: 2. CDR1 and CDR2 from the germline V gene are GTSNPN and SVGIG (reference sequence). CDR3 in amino acids: CAWGQGLTEAFF. In DNA form, the CDR3 reads TGTGCCTGGGGACAGGGGCTCACTGAAGCTTTCTTT.

The rearrangement joins TRBV2 to TRBJ1-5; 8 nucleotides line up with TRBD1. Trimming removed 6 bases from V and 4 bases from J; junction bases left unmatched: 11. Germline V gene lookup returns CDR1 SNHLY and CDR2 FYNNEI. CDR3 length equals 16 residues. This CDR3 is CASSVQTGVGNQPQHF. Here the CDR3 DNA reads TGTGCCAGCAGCGTTCAGACAGGGGTGGGGAATCAGCCCCAGCATTTT.

The gene calls are TRBV7-9 and TRBJ1-1; D gene ambiguous. The germline V gene encodes CDR1 SEHNR and CDR2 FQNEAQ (reference sequence). V lost 5 bases to trimming and J lost 1 base, with 11 bases between them. The CDR3 loop spans 14 amino acids. CDR3 loop: CASSRVNKNTEAFF. In DNA, the CDR3 is TGTGCCAGCAGCCGAGTCAACAAGAACACTGAAGCTTTCTTT.

The CDR3 sequence is CASSYLRTGRNTEAFF. As DNA, the CDR3 is TGTGCCAGCAGCTACCTACGGACAGGGCGGAACACTGAAGCTTTCTTT. This chain connects TRBV9 to TRBJ1-1; 8 positions agree with TRBD1. From germline, CDR1 is SGDLS and CDR2 YYNGEE. This CDR3 spans 16 amino acids. Trimming cost V 4 bases and J 1 base; bases outside gene matches: 9. Using reference TRBV9 and TRBJ1-1 for the parts outside the CDR3, the full variable domain is DSGVTQTPKHLITATGQRVTLRCSPRSGDLSVYWYQQSLDQGLQFLIQYYNGEERAKGNILERFSAQQFPDLHSELNLSSLELGDSALYFCASSYLRTGRNTEAFFGQGTRLTVV.

The sample holds a few counts of this clone. This chain uses TRBV19 with TRBJ2-2; D is unclear. CDR3 length: 16 amino acids. Germline values: CDR1 LNHDA, CDR2 SQIVND (reference sequence). The germline V and J ends were trimmed by 5 bases and 2 bases, with 15 bases remaining between them. CDR3 sequence reads: CASSPLSGLNTGELFF. Written as DNA, the CDR3 is TGTGCCAGTAGTCCGTTGTCCGGGCTCAACACCGGGGAGCTGTTTTTT.

The CDR3 sequence: CASSVDSRPYDEQYF. The CDR3 DNA reads TGTGCCAGCAGCGTCGACAGTCGTCCCTATGACGAGCAGTACTTC. This chain connects TRBV7-9 to TRBJ2-7, with TRBD1 as a possible D gene (5 bases). This CDR3 is built from 15 residues. CDR1 SEHNR and CDR2 FQNEAQ come from the germline V gene (reference sequence). V dropped 5 bases and J dropped 5 bases, with 19 bases sitting between them.

The chain combines TRBV9 with TRBJ2-1; 7 bases fit TRBD2. CDR1 is SGDLS and CDR2 is YYNGEE in the germline V gene. Trimming took 0 bases from V and 0 from J; bases not matched to a gene: 3. The CDR3 totals 16 residues. In DNA form, the CDR3 reads TGTGCCAGCAGCGTAGAGGGCGGGAGCTCCTACAATGAGCAGTTCTTC. It codes for CASSVEGGSSYNEQFF.

This clone showed up just a few times. V usage is TRBV27 and J usage is TRBJ2-7; D is tentatively TRBD1 or TRBD2 (6 bases each). Per germline, CDR1 MNHEY and CDR2 SMNVEV (reference sequence). Trimming pared 3 bases from V and 7 bases from J, leaving 16 bases between. This CDR3 comprises 14 residues. CDR3 in amino acids: CASSFIGGGGEQYF. The CDR3, as DNA: TGTGCCAGCAGTTTCATCGGGGGCGGAGGGGAGCAGTACTTC.

The sample holds one count of this clone. Here the CDR3 reads CASSPLGRDTQYF. DNA for the CDR3: TGTGCCAGCAGCCCTTTAGGTAGGGATACGCAGTATTTT. V is TRBV7-9 and J is TRBJ2-3; D is undetermined. Germline V gives CDR1 SEHNR, CDR2 FQNEAQ (reference sequence). V was cut by 5 bases and J by 6 bases, with 12 bases left in between. The CDR3 sequence is 13 residues long.

The chain combines TRBV4-1 with TRBJ2-1; 7 bases agree with TRBD2. The CDR3 contains 16 residues. Per the germline V gene, CDR1 is MGHRA and CDR2 is YSYEKL. Trimming cost V 5 bases and J 3 bases; bases outside gene matches: 10. The CDR3 loop is CASSAPTGGNYNEQFF. The CDR3 region has the DNA TGCGCCAGCAGCGCCCCCACGGGGGGAAACTACAATGAGCAGTTCTTC.

V and J are TRBV13 and TRBJ1-1; unclear D gene. The V end lost 1 base, the J end lost 0 bases, and 6 bases lay between the germline ends. The length of the CDR3 is 14 residues. Germline CDR1 reads PRHDT; CDR2 reads FYEKMQ (reference sequence). Here the CDR3 reads CASSLDSLNTEAFF. In DNA, the CDR3 is TGTGCCAGCAGCTTAGACAGCCTGAACACTGAAGCTTTCTTT.

This clone was seen a handful of times. The genes are TRBV11-1 and TRBJ2-7; TRBD1 might be the D (5 bases). The CDR3 runs to 16 residues. V lost 5 bases and J lost 3, with 20 bases in between. Germline V lookup: CDR1 SGHAT, CDR2 FQDESV (reference sequence). CDR3 nucleotides: TGTGCCAGCAGCCTAACCGCCTCAGGGTTATACTACGAGCAGTACTTC. It codes for CASSLTASGLYYEQYF.

The gene calls are TRBV11-3 and TRBJ2-2, with no clear D. The V and J ends lost 5 bases and 7 bases respectively, with 8 bases between them. Looked up from germline, CDR1 is SGHNT and CDR2 is YENEEA. The length of the CDR3 is 12 residues. CDR3 residues: CASSPGSGELFF. In DNA, the CDR3 is TGTGCCAGCAGCCCCGGTAGCGGGGAGCTGTTTTTT.